Presented here are 27 T cell receptor beta chains from one specimen sequenced in a study of blood T cell repertoires in COVID-19. The table came from immunoSEQ multiplex PCR; TCRdb's copy has only in-frame clones and leaves some out. In the table there are around 220,000 clones, 80% to 90% of which are singletons. The sequenced sample consisted of peripheral blood. Receptors originate from a woman in her forties or fifties with acute or convalescent COVID-19.

The chain carries TRBV30 and TRBJ1-6; 7 bases are a match to TRBD1. The CDR3 has 14 residues. CDR1 GTSNPN and CDR2 SVGIG come from the germline V gene (reference sequence). V was clipped by 4 bases and J by 9 bases; unmatched bases: 9. CDR3 residues: CAWIQGRGVSPLHF. The CDR3 DNA is TGTGCCTGGATCCAAGGCAGGGGGGTTTCACCCCTCCACTTT.

The chain combines TRBV7-8 with TRBJ1-1; D call uncertain. The germline CDR1 and CDR2 sequences are SGHVS and FQNEAQ. Trimming removed 7 bases from V and 5 bases from J, with 20 bases in between. CDR3 length: 15 residues. CDR3 in DNA: TGTGCCAGCACTTCCCGGAGGGAGGAACTAACTGAAGCTTTCTTT. Protein: CASTSRREELTEAFF.

This clone came up a few times. The chain recombines TRBV7-9 with TRBJ1-4; D uncertain. This CDR3 spans 14 amino acids. The V gene lost 5 bases and the J gene lost 0 bases, with 7 bases spanning the gap. The germline V gene has CDR1 SEHNR and CDR2 FQNEAQ (reference sequence). The CDR3 spells CASSQAATNEKLFF. As DNA, the CDR3 is TGTGCCAGCAGCCAAGCCGCAACTAATGAAAAACTGTTTTTT.

V and J are TRBV25-1 and TRBJ2-5; 7 bases are a match to TRBD2. Germline lookup yields CDR1 MGHDK and CDR2 SYGVNS. The junction had 10 bases not matched to a gene; V was cut back by 3 bases and J by 9 bases. The CDR3 sequence is 14 residues long. The CDR3 sequence: CASSEASGLWAQYF. The CDR3 DNA reads TGTGCCAGCAGTGAGGCTAGCGGACTTTGGGCCCAGTACTTC.

This clone came up a few times. The rearrangement uses TRBV7-9 and TRBJ2-7; possibly TRBD2 for D (6 bases). V was shortened by 0 bases and J by 3 bases, with 9 bases between the two germline ends. The germline gives CDR1 SEHNR, CDR2 FQNEAQ (reference sequence). The CDR3 covers 14 residues. CDR3 protein: CASSLAGSGYEQYF. CDR3 coding DNA: TGTGCCAGCAGCTTAGCGGGTAGCGGCTACGAGCAGTACTTC.

The rearrangement joins TRBV5-4 to TRBJ1-4, with D perhaps matching TRBD1 (5 bases). The CDR3 loop spans 13 amino acids. V was clipped by 2 bases and J by 6 bases, with 8 bases between them. The germline V gene encodes CDR1 SGHNT and CDR2 YYREEE (reference sequence). The CDR3 DNA reads TGTGCCAGCAGCTTTGGAGGGGATGAAAAACTGTTTTTT. The encoded protein is CASSFGGDEKLFF. The whole variable domain, filled in from reference TRBV5-4 and TRBJ1-4, reads ETGVTQSPTHLIKTRGQQVTLRCSSQSGHNTVSWYQQALGQGPQFIFQYYREEENGRGNFPPRFSGLQFPNYSSELNVNALELDDSALYLCASSFGGDEKLFFGSGTQLSVL.

This chain joins TRBV7-2 and TRBJ2-7; TRBD1 matches 8 bases. This CDR3 comprises 16 residues. Unmatched junction bases numbered 12, after V lost 4 bases and J lost 4 bases. Per the germline V gene, CDR1 is SGHTA and CDR2 is FQGNSA. As DNA, the CDR3 is TGTGCCAGCAGCTCCCATAGGACAGGGCCCTCTTACGAGCAGTACTTC. Its translation: CASSSHRTGPSYEQYF.

This chain connects TRBV19 to TRBJ2-3; perhaps TRBD2 as D (6 bases). CDR3 length: 15 amino acids. The germline CDR1 and CDR2 sequences are LNHDA and SQIVND (reference sequence). V was cut by 1 base and J by 4 bases, with 12 bases left in between. The CDR3 region is CASSIVGGAADTQYF. The CDR3 DNA is TGTGCCAGTAGTATAGTGGGGGGAGCGGCAGATACGCAGTATTTT. Complete variable domain (other parts from reference TRBV19 and TRBJ2-3): DGGITQSPKYLFRKEGQNVTLSCEQNLNHDAMYWYRQDPGQGLRLIYYSQIVNDFQKGDIAEGYSVSREKKESFPLTVTSAQKNPTAFYLCASSIVGGAADTQYFGPGTRLTVL.

The genes are TRBV2 and TRBJ2-7, with 11 bases identical to TRBD2. Per the germline V gene, CDR1 is SNHLY and CDR2 is FYNNEI. The CDR3 loop spans 14 amino acids. Trimming took 7 bases from V and 7 from J; bases not matched to a gene: 9. The CDR3 is CASTRLAGSGEQYF. CDR3 in DNA: TGTGCCAGCACCCGACTAGCGGGATCGGGAGAGCAGTACTTC.

The J gene is TRBJ2-5, the V gene TRBV3-1 (or the pseudogene TRBV3-2), with 8 bases matching TRBD1. CDR1 and CDR2 (germline): LGHDT, YNNKEL (reference sequence). V shed 3 bases and J 6 bases; nucleotides not matched to a gene: 6. The CDR3 spans 14 residues. The CDR3 nucleotides read TGTGCCAGCAGCCAGGGCGACAGGGGTCAGACCCAGTACTTC. Amino acids: CASSQGDRGQTQYF.

V is TRBV28 and J is TRBJ2-7, with 9 nucleotides matching TRBD1. The CDR3 runs to 17 residues. Germline loops: CDR1 MDHEN, CDR2 SYDVKM. V lost 6 bases to trimming and J lost 5 bases; unmatched junction nucleotides: 17. The DNA of the CDR3 is TGTGCCAGCAGCCCACAATTCCTGGACAGGGGAATCAACGAGCAGTACTTC. Protein product: CASSPQFLDRGINEQYF. The variable domain in full, completed from reference TRBV28 and TRBJ2-7, reads DVKVTQSSRYLVKRTGEKVFLECVQDMDHENMFWYRQDPGLGLRLIYFSYDVKMKEKGDIPEGYSVSREKKERFSLILESASTNQTSMYLCASSPQFLDRGINEQYFGPGTRLTVT.

This sequence joins TRBV6-1 and TRBJ1-2, with TRBD1 matching over 8 bases. The CDR3 has 17 amino acids. Germline CDR1 MNHNS, CDR2 SASEGT. V gave up 4 bases and J gave up 5 bases; unmatched junction bases: 15. The CDR3 sequence is CASSVSGTGTAMYGYTF. The CDR3 DNA is TGTGCCAGCAGTGTCTCTGGGACAGGCACGGCTATGTATGGCTACACCTTC.

This chain connects TRBV5-1 to TRBJ2-7, with 8 positions matching TRBD1. V shed 4 bases and J 2 bases; nucleotides not matched to a gene: 5. CDR1 and CDR2 (germline): SGHRS, YFSETQ. The CDR3 consists of 14 residues. CDR3 bases: TGCGCCAGCAGCCGCGGGACAGGCACCTACGAGCAGTACTTC. This translates into CASSRGTGTYEQYF.

This clone has a single count. The chain links TRBV7-2 to TRBJ2-3; D possibly corresponds to TRBD2 (6 bases). This CDR3 spans 14 amino acids. V dropped 3 bases and J dropped 2 bases, with 9 bases sitting between them. Looked up from germline, CDR1 is SGHTA and CDR2 is FQGNSA. The DNA of the CDR3 is TGTGCCAGCAGCTTCGGGACTGTCACAGATACGCAGTATTTT. The encoded protein is CASSFGTVTDTQYF.

The chain has TRBV5-1 and TRBJ2-3; D uncertain. This CDR3 spans 14 amino acids. Germline assignment: CDR1 SGHRS and CDR2 YFSETQ. Trimming pared 6 bases from V and 0 bases from J, leaving 11 bases between. The CDR3 nucleotides are TGCGCCAGCACACGCGCGACTAGCACAGATACGCAGTATTTT. This encodes CASTRATSTDTQYF.

The table lists this clone with a count of one. The gene calls are TRBV7-3 and TRBJ2-1, with D unresolved. CDR3 length: 15 residues. Germline CDR1 is SGHTA and CDR2 is FQGTGA. The V gene lost 2 bases and the J gene lost 7 bases, with 15 bases spanning the gap. Here the CDR3 DNA reads TGTGCCAGCAGCTTATCCTTCTCCCCGCGGAATGAGCAGTTCTTC. This gives the protein CASSLSFSPRNEQFF.

This clone was seen many times. The chain couples TRBV30 to TRBJ1-3; D unclear. CDR3 length: 14 amino acids. Trimming cost V 4 bases and J 1 base, with 11 bases left between them. Germline V lookup: CDR1 GTSNPN, CDR2 SVGIG (reference sequence). CDR3 nucleotide sequence: TGTGCCTGGAAGCGGAGCAGATCTGGAAACACCATATATTTT. Amino acid sequence: CAWKRSRSGNTIYF.

The genes are TRBV15 and TRBJ1-5; 7 nucleotides align to TRBD1. Losses at the gene ends were 0 bases for V and 5 bases for J; bases not matched to a gene: 4. The CDR3 loop spans 15 amino acids. Germline-derived CDR1 and CDR2 are LNHNV and YYDKDF (reference sequence). The CDR3 is CATSRDTGDHQPQHF. The CDR3 DNA follows: TGTGCCACCAGCAGAGACACAGGGGACCATCAGCCCCAGCATTTT.

The rearrangement links TRBV2 to TRBJ1-5; the match to TRBD1 covers 9 bases. The CDR3 loop spans 14 amino acids. Per germline, CDR1 SNHLY and CDR2 FYNNEI. Trimming took 4 bases from V and 7 from J; bases not matched to a gene: 5. The CDR3 sequence is CASSAGQGIQPQHF. The DNA of the CDR3 is TGTGCCAGCAGTGCGGGACAGGGTATACAGCCCCAGCATTTT.

This chain links TRBV6-6 with TRBJ1-6, with D possibly matching TRBD1 (5 bases). The CDR3 is 13 amino acids. Trimming removed 8 bases from V and 7 bases from J, with 12 bases in between. The germline V gene has CDR1 MNHNY and CDR2 SVGAGI (reference sequence). The CDR3 sequence: CASARVDNSPLHF. CDR3 bases: TGTGCCAGCGCCAGGGTAGACAATTCACCCCTCCACTTT.

J is TRBJ2-7 and V is TRBV9, with 8 bases that match TRBD1. Germline V gene data show CDR1 as SGDLS and CDR2 as YYNGEE. The junction had 6 bases not matched to a gene; V was cut back by 2 bases and J by 5 bases. The CDR3 totals 14 residues. The CDR3 DNA follows: TGTGCCAGCAGCGTCGCCAGGGGGCCGGACGAGCAGTACTTC. It translates to CASSVARGPDEQYF.

The chain recombines TRBV18 with TRBJ2-7; D perhaps matches TRBD1 (5 bases). Per the germline V gene, CDR1 is KGHSH and CDR2 is LQKENI. CDR3 length: 14 residues. The germline V and J ends were trimmed by 1 base and 2 bases, with 9 bases remaining between them. This CDR3 reads CASSPQGPPYEQYF. CDR3 DNA sequence: TGTGCCAGCTCACCACAGGGGCCTCCCTACGAGCAGTACTTC.

This clone has just a few counts. The chain links TRBV5-1 to TRBJ1-6, with D possibly being TRBD1 (5 bases). V was pared by 3 bases and J by 10 bases, with 23 bases between. The germline V gene has CDR1 SGHRS and CDR2 YFSETQ. CDR3 length: 17 amino acids. CDR3 residues: CASSSGGNSPLLSPLHF. The DNA for the CDR3 is TGCGCCAGCAGCTCCGGGGGTAACAGTCCCCTTCTGTCACCCCTCCACTTT.

In the case of this clone: This specimen includes other DNA sequences encoding the same CDR3. The chain combines TRBV5-4 with TRBJ1-2, with a possible D match to TRBD1 (5 bases). The CDR3 is 14 residues long. Per the germline V gene, CDR1 is SGHNT and CDR2 is YYREEE (reference sequence). Trimming took off 4 bases at V and 2 bases at J, with 12 bases between the two ends. The CDR3 region is CASSPRGQNYGYTF. CDR3 in DNA: TGTGCCAGCAGCCCGCGCGGACAAAACTATGGCTACACCTTC.

This sequence joins TRBV6-5 and TRBJ1-3; TRBD1 is a possible D gene (5 bases). Trimming left V 0 bases short and J 2 bases short, with 11 bases between. The CDR3 is 16 residues long. CDR1 MNHEY and CDR2 SVGAGI come from the germline V gene. The CDR3 nucleotides are TGTGCCAGCAGTTACTCCGGCGGGACTCCTGGAAACACCATATATTTT. This codes for CASSYSGGTPGNTIYF.

The chain couples TRBV5-1 to TRBJ1-5; 11 nucleotides align to TRBD1. Germline CDR1 SGHRS, CDR2 YFSETQ. This CDR3 comprises 13 residues. The junction had 4 bases not matched to a gene; V was cut back by 3 bases and J by 11 bases. The CDR3 sequence: CASSWTGGTTQHF. The CDR3 region has the DNA TGCGCCAGCAGCTGGACAGGGGGCACGACCCAGCATTTT.

This chain joins TRBV29-1 and TRBJ1-4; 7 bases fit TRBD1. The length of the CDR3 is 15 residues. Germline lookup yields CDR1 SQVTM and CDR2 ANQGSEA. Trimming cost V 6 bases and J 8 bases; bases outside gene matches: 15. As DNA, the CDR3 is TGCAGCGTCGGAAAGAGGACAGGAACGGGGGAAAAACTGTTTTTT. Translated: CSVGKRTGTGEKLFF.